This section outlines one TCR beta chain sequence together with its context. The CDR3 runs to 16 residues. The V gene end was trimmed by 2 bases and the J gene end by 3 bases; junction bases not matched to a gene: 8. Per germline, CDR1 SGHDT and CDR2 YYEEEE. The data are from a study of shared clonotypes between healthy human individuals. Produced via immunoSEQ multiplex PCR; TCRdb's table is partial and in-frame only. The sample lists a few million clones; just over 90% were seen once. The chain links TRBV5-6 to TRBJ2-1; 7 bases line up with TRBD2. Sequencing input: naive CD4+ T cells sorted from blood. Subset given: CD45RA+ positively selected. The receptor's source is a man in his late teens or twenties in good health. The CDR3 loop reads CASSLGALAVYNEQFF. The CDR3 DNA sequence: TGTGCCAGCAGCTTAGGGGCCCTAGCGGTCTACAATGAGCAGTTCTTC.